The 2 T cell receptor beta chains listed next were all sequenced from one sample in a study of blood T cell repertoires in COVID-19. The repertoire was sequenced with immunoSEQ multiplex PCR; TCRdb's copy has only in-frame clones and lacks some. The repertoire holds fewer than 250,000 clones, with just under 85% as singletons. Sequenced material: peripheral blood. The receptors shown here come from an older woman with active or convalescent COVID-19.

The V and J genes are TRBV5-1 and TRBJ2-1, with 12 bases fitting TRBD2. J gave up 10 bases and V 4 bases, and 15 bases lay outside the gene matches. This CDR3 spans 17 amino acids. From germline, CDR1 is SGHRS and CDR2 YFSETQ. CDR3 nucleotides: TGCGCCAGCAGCCTGTCATCTAGCGGGAGGGCCTCAGGGGAGCAGTTCTTC. It is translated as CASSLSSSGRASGEQFF.

This sequence joins TRBV5-1 and TRBJ1-4; D call uncertain. With 0 bases removed from V and 8 bases from J, the gap between germline ends came to 14 bases. CDR1 and CDR2 from the germline V gene are SGHRS and YFSETQ. The length of the CDR3 is 15 residues. The CDR3 is CASSLAPRDGEKLFF. DNA of the CDR3: TGCGCCAGCAGCTTGGCCCCACGGGATGGAGAAAAACTGTTTTTT.